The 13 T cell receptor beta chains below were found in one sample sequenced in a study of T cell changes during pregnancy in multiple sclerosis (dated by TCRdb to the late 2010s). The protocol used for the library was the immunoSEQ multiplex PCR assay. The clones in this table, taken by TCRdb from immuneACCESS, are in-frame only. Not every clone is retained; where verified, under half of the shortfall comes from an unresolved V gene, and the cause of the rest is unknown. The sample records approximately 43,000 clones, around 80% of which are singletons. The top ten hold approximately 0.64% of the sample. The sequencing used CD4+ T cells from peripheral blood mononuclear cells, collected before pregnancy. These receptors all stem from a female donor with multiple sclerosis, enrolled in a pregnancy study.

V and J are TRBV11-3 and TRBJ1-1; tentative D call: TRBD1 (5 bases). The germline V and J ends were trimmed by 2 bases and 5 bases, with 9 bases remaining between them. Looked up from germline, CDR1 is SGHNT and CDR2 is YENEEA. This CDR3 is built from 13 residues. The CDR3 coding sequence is TGTGCCAGCAGCTTACTCGGGGGAACTGAAGCTTTCTTT. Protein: CASSLLGGTEAFF.

The CDR3 sequence is CASSSRLYGEAFF. The CDR3 region has the DNA TGCGCCAGCAGCTCCAGGTTGTACGGTGAAGCTTTCTTT. The rearrangement uses TRBV5-1 and TRBJ1-1; D call uncertain. The germline gives CDR1 SGHRS, CDR2 YFSETQ. V lost 3 bases, J lost 7 bases, and 13 bases lay in between. This CDR3 has 13 amino acids.

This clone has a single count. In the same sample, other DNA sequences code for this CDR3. The CDR3 sequence is CASSRRTGINEKLFF. The CDR3 DNA sequence: TGTGCCAGCAGTCGACGGACAGGCATTAATGAAAAACTGTTTTTT. The V call is TRBV27, the J call TRBJ1-4; 7 bases are shared with TRBD1. Germline V CDR1 and CDR2: MNHEY, SMNVEV (reference sequence). The CDR3 runs to 15 residues. V gave up 5 bases and J gave up 4 bases; unmatched junction bases: 7.

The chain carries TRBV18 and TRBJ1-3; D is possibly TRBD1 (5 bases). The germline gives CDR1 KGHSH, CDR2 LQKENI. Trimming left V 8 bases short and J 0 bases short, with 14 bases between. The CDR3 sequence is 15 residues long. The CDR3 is CASAEGSSSGNTIYF. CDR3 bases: TGTGCCAGCGCGGAGGGGAGCAGCTCTGGAAACACCATATATTTT. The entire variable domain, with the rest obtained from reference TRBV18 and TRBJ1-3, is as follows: NAGVMQNPRHLVRRRGQEARLRCSPMKGHSHVYWYRQLPEEGLKFMVYLQKENIIDESGMPKERFSAEFPKEGPSILRIQQVVRGDSAAYFCASAEGSSSGNTIYFGEGSWLTVV.

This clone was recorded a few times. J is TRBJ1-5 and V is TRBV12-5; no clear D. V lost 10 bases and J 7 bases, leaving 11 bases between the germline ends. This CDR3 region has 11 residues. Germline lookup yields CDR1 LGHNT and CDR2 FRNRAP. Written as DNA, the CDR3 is TGTGCTACTCTCCCACGGCAGCCCCAGCATTTT. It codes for CATLPRQPQHF.

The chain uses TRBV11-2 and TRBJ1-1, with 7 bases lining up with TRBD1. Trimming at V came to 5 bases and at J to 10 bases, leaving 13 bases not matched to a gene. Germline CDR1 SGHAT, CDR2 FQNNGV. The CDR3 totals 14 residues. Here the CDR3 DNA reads TGTGCCAGCAGCGAAAACAGGGGTACCCGGCGAGCTTTCTTT. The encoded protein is CASSENRGTRRAFF.

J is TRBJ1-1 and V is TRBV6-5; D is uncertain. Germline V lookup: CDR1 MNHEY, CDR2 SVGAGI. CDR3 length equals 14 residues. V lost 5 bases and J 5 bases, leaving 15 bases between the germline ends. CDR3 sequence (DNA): TGTGCCAGCAGTGACCCCGCAGGTAGAACTGAAGCTTTCTTT. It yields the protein CASSDPAGRTEAFF.

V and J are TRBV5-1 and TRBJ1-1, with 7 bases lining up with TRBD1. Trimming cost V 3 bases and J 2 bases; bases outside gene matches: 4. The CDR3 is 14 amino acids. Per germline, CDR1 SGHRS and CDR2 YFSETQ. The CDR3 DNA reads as TGCGCCAGCAGCTGGGGGACAGCAAACACTGAAGCTTTCTTT. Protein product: CASSWGTANTEAFF.

This CDR3 is CASSTGLAGGYTGELFF. CDR3 nucleotides: TGTGCCAGCAGCACGGGACTAGCGGGAGGTTACACCGGGGAGCTGTTTTTT. The chain combines TRBV7-6 with TRBJ2-2; the match to TRBD2 covers 15 bases. The CDR3 contains 17 residues. V shed 5 bases and J 3 bases; nucleotides not matched to a gene: 4. Germline V gene data show CDR1 as SGHVS and CDR2 as FNYEAQ.

CDR3 nucleotide sequence: TGTGCCAGCAGCTTAGATCAAGCCCTTGACTATGGCTACACCTTC. It codes for CASSLDQALDYGYTF. The chain joins TRBV11-2 to TRBJ1-2; D uncertain. Germline-derived CDR1 and CDR2 are SGHAT and FQNNGV. The V end lost 0 bases, the J end lost 3 bases, and 11 bases lay between the germline ends. This CDR3 contains 15 residues.

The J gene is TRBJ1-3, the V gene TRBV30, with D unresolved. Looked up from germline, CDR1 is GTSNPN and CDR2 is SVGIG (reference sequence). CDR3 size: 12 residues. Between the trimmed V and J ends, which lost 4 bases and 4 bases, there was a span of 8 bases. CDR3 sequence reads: CAWKREGNTIYF. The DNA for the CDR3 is TGTGCCTGGAAAAGGGAGGGAAACACCATATATTTT.

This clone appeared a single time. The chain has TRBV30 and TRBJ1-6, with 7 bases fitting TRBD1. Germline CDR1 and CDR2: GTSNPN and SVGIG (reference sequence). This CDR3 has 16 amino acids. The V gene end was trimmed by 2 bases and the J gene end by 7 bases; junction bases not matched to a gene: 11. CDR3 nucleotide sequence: TGTGCCTGGAGTCCCGGGACAGTTCTCCCCAATTCACCCCTCCACTTT. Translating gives CAWSPGTVLPNSPLHF.

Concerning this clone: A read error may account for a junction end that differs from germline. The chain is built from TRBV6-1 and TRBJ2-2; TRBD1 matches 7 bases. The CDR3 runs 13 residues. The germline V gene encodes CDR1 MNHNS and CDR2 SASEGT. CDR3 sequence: CVSRDRNTGELFF. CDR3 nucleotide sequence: TGTGTCAGCAGGGACAGAAACACCGGGGAGCTGTTTTTT.